This T cell receptor beta chain was sequenced in a study of shared clonotypes between healthy human individuals. At the level of the study: Each donor's CD8 memory used one plate, CD8 naive two, each CD4 subset three.

Profiled with immunoSEQ multiplex PCR; TCRdb holds only in-frame clones, not every one. The sample shows approximately 1,500,000 clones, around 98% of them seen only once. Worth noting for this clone: Its antigen remains unidentified.

Looked up from germline, CDR1 is MDHEN and CDR2 is SYDVKM. CDR3 length: 14 residues. The J segment lost 4 bases and the V segment lost 6 bases, leaving 5 bases of the junction unmatched. Study-wide results and caveats: Non-shared clonotypes showed lower generation probabilities than clonotypes common to all four donors.

All the donors were Caucasian adults who lived in Nashville, Tennessee. The rearrangement joins TRBV28 to TRBJ2-2; 7 nucleotides match TRBD1. This clonotype was obtained from a man aged 25-40 years in good health. Input material: naive CD4+ T cells sorted from blood. Subset here: CD45RA+ positively selected. CDR3 DNA sequence: TGTGCCAGCAGGCCGGGACAGACCACCGGGGAGCTGTTTTTT. This encodes CASRPGQTTGELFF.